This T cell receptor beta chain is drawn from a study of shared clonotypes between healthy human individuals. CD45RO-negative cells were positively selected for CCR7, leaving out terminally differentiated effector memory CD45RA+ cells. Within Nashville, Tennessee resided all donors, each a Caucasian adult. TCRdb's copy holds only in-frame clones and misses some; the assay was immunoSEQ multiplex PCR. This sample has around 580,000 clones; 95% to 98% occur once, and the top ten carry around 0.3%. Trimming cost V 7 bases and J 0 bases, with 10 bases left between them. Germline-derived CDR1 and CDR2 are SNHLY and FYNNEI. CDR3 length equals 14 residues. This clone has just one count.

The V and J genes are TRBV2 and TRBJ2-4; D is possibly TRBD1 (5 bases). The sequenced material came from naive CD8+ T cells sorted from blood. This sequence originates from a man aged 25 to 40 in good health. The CDR3 is CASTQTEAKNIQYF. CDR3 bases: TGTGCCAGCACCCAGACAGAAGCCAAAAACATTCAGTACTTC.